This entry lists 15 T cell receptor beta chains sequenced from one sample in a study of blood T cell repertoires in COVID-19. Assay used: immunoSEQ multiplex PCR; TCRdb lists only in-frame clones, some missing. The table lists some 150,000 clones, about 85% of them singletons. The material sequenced was peripheral blood. The receptors were gathered from a man aged 60 to 75 with COVID-19, enrolled during active disease.

The genes are TRBV3-1 (or the pseudogene TRBV3-2) and TRBJ1-4; D gene unclear. Trimming stripped 3 bases from V and 3 bases from J, with 8 bases between. The germline V gene has CDR1 LGHDT and CDR2 YNNKEL (reference sequence). The CDR3 has 14 residues. CDR3 in DNA: TGTGCCAGCAGCCAGCAATCAGCTAATGAAAAACTGTTTTTT. Translation: CASSQQSANEKLFF.

The CDR3 is CASSYRLADYNEQFF. In DNA form, the CDR3 reads TGTGCCAGCAGTTACCGGTTAGCAGATTACAATGAGCAGTTCTTC. The J gene is TRBJ2-1, the V gene TRBV6-2 or TRBV6-3; D is ambiguous. In germline, CDR1 is MNHEY, CDR2 SVGEGT. V shed 2 bases and J shed 4 bases, with 12 bases lying between them. The CDR3 spans 15 residues.

The chain employs TRBV19 and TRBJ2-4, with TRBD1 matching over 7 bases. The V and J ends lost 4 bases and 6 bases, in that order; junction bases with no gene match: 6. Germline V gene data show CDR1 as LNHDA and CDR2 as SQIVND (reference sequence). The CDR3 runs to 14 residues. CDR3 sequence (DNA): TGTGCCAGTAGTACCCGACAGGGAGTAAACATTCAGTACTTC. This codes for CASSTRQGVNIQYF.

The gene calls are TRBV5-4 and TRBJ1-5, with TRBD1 identical over 7 bases. CDR3 length equals 14 residues. Trimming took 4 bases from V and 9 from J; bases not matched to a gene: 10. CDR1 and CDR2 (germline): SGHNT, YYREEE (reference sequence). CDR3 loop: CASSVDREVGPQHF. CDR3 coding DNA: TGTGCCAGCAGCGTTGACAGGGAAGTAGGGCCCCAGCATTTT.

The CDR3 coding sequence is TGTGCCAGCAGTGAACGGGGGGCTGGAAACACCATATATTTT. It encodes CASSERGAGNTIYF. This chain links TRBV2 with TRBJ1-3; tentatively, D is TRBD1 (5 bases). Per germline, CDR1 SNHLY and CDR2 FYNNEI. The CDR3 has 14 amino acids. The ends were cut back, 2 bases at V and 2 bases at J, with 7 bases in the middle.

The V gene is TRBV11-1, the J gene TRBJ2-1, with TRBD2 matching over 11 bases. Germline trimming cut 5 bases from V and 4 bases from J; bases unmatched to any gene: 4. Germline CDR1 and CDR2: SGHAT and FQDESV (reference sequence). There are 15 residues in the CDR3. The CDR3 DNA reads TGTGCCAGCAGCACGACTAGCGGGGCTTACAATGAGCAGTTCTTC. This codes for CASSTTSGAYNEQFF.

J is TRBJ1-2 and V is TRBV7-6, with D possibly matching TRBD1 (5 bases). V dropped 3 bases and J dropped 0 bases, with 11 bases sitting between them. Germline CDR1 reads SGHVS; CDR2 reads FNYEAQ. CDR3 length: 15 residues. The DNA of the CDR3 is TGTGCCAGCAGCTTTACAGGCAGTTCTAACTATGGCTACACCTTC. Translated, it gives CASSFTGSSNYGYTF.

The chain joins TRBV6-5 to TRBJ1-6; a weak D match, TRBD1 (6 bases). The V gene lost 5 bases and the J gene lost 10 bases, with 15 bases spanning the gap. Germline-derived CDR1 and CDR2 are MNHEY and SVGAGI. The CDR3 extends over 14 amino acids. CDR3: CASSLNRGQSPLHF. CDR3 DNA sequence: TGTGCCAGCAGTCTAAACCGCGGACAGTCACCCCTCCACTTT.

J is TRBJ2-1 and V is TRBV6-5; perhaps TRBD1 as D (6 bases). This CDR3 spans 15 amino acids. The germline CDR1 and CDR2 sequences are MNHEY and SVGAGI. V shed 7 bases and J shed 0 bases, with 13 bases lying between them. The CDR3 sequence: CASIKGGSSYNEQFF. The CDR3 bases are TGTGCCAGCATTAAAGGGGGAAGCTCCTACAATGAGCAGTTCTTC.

The CDR3 DNA sequence: TGTGCCAGCTCACCATTTCGGGAGCGGGAGTTCTTC. Its protein product is CASSPFREREFF. The chain employs TRBV18 and TRBJ2-1; a weak D match, TRBD2 (6 bases). Germline assignment: CDR1 KGHSH and CDR2 LQKENI. This CDR3 spans 12 amino acids. The ends were cut back, 2 bases at V and 14 bases at J, with 13 bases in the middle.

The chain is built from TRBV6-6 and TRBJ1-1; 7 bases align to TRBD1. The CDR3 is 14 residues long. Trimming at V came to 2 bases and at J to 1 base, leaving 1 base not matched to a gene. The V gene's germline CDR1 is MNHNY and CDR2 SVGAGI (reference sequence). CDR3 loop: CASSYRTGNTEAFF. In DNA form, the CDR3 reads TGTGCCAGCAGTTACCGGACAGGGAACACTGAAGCTTTCTTT.

V and J are TRBV7-2 and TRBJ1-3, with 10 positions matching TRBD1. The germline gives CDR1 SGHTA, CDR2 FQGNSA. V lost 4 bases to trimming and J lost 14 bases; unmatched junction nucleotides: 17. CDR3 size: 16 residues. For the CDR3, the DNA is TGTGCCAGCAGCTCGGCCCCGGGACAGGGGAATTGGGGATTATATTTT. Its protein is CASSSAPGQGNWGLYF.

This chain links TRBV14 with TRBJ1-2; TRBD1 agrees at 10 bases. The CDR3 is 13 residues long. Germline V gene lookup returns CDR1 SGHDN and CDR2 FVKESK. J was trimmed by 8 bases and V by 4 bases; bases with no gene match: 4. This CDR3 is CASSLTGGDGYTF. In DNA form, the CDR3 reads TGTGCCAGCAGCCTGACAGGGGGCGACGGCTACACCTTC. The whole variable domain, remainder taken from reference TRBV14 and TRBJ1-2, is EAGVTQFPSHSVIEKGQTVTLRCDPISGHDNLYWYRRVMGKEIKFLLHFVKESKQDESGMPNNRFLAERTGGTYSTLKVQPAELEDSGVYFCASSLTGGDGYTFGSGTRLTVV.

The V gene is TRBV28, the J gene TRBJ2-1; the match to TRBD2 covers 7 bases. This CDR3 has 16 residues. Germline CDR1 is MDHEN and CDR2 is SYDVKM. V trimming: 3 bases; J trimming: 0 bases; junction bases outside the gene matches: 5. The CDR3 reads CASSFGRTSSYNEQFF. CDR3 DNA: TGTGCCAGCAGTTTCGGTCGGACTAGCTCCTACAATGAGCAGTTCTTC.

The chain links TRBV6-2 or TRBV6-3 to TRBJ1-1, with D possibly matching TRBD1 (5 bases). Trimming removed 4 bases from V and 5 bases from J, with 8 bases in between. In germline, CDR1 is MNHEY, CDR2 SVGEGT. The CDR3 loop spans 12 amino acids. The CDR3 protein is CASSSGLTEAFF. In DNA form, the CDR3 reads TGTGCCAGCAGTTCGGGACTGACTGAAGCTTTCTTT.